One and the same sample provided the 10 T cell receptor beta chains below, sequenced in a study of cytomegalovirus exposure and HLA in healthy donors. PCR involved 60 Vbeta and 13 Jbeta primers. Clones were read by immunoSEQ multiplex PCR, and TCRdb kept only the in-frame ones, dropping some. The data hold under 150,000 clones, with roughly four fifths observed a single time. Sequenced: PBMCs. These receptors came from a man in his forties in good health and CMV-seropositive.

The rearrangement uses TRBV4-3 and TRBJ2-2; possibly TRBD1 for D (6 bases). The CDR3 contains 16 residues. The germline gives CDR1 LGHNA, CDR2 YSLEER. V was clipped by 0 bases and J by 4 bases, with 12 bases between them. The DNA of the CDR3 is TGCGCCAGCAGCCAAGAAATAGGCAGGGGCACCGGGGAGCTGTTTTTT. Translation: CASSQEIGRGTGELFF.

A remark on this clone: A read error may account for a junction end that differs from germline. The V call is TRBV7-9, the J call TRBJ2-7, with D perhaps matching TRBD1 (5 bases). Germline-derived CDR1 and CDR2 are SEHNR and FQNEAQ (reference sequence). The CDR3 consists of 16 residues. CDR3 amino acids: CSSSLPPGRPNYEQYF. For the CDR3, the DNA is TGTTCCAGCAGCTTACCTCCAGGGCGGCCCAACTACGAGCAGTACTTC. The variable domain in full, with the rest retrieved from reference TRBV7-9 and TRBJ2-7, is DTGVSQNPRHKITKRGQNVTFRCDPISEHNRLYWYRQTLGQGPEFLTYFQNEAQLEKSRLLSDRFSAERPKGSFSTLEIQRTEQGDSAMYLCSSSLPPGRPNYEQYFGPGTRLTVT.

The CDR3 DNA reads as TGTGCCAGCATGGAGAGGAACACTGAAGCTTTCTTT. Amino acids: CASMERNTEAFF. This chain joins TRBV7-9 and TRBJ1-1; D remains unclear. The CDR3 extends over 12 amino acids. V lost 7 bases to trimming and J lost 1 base, with 7 bases between them. Germline lookup yields CDR1 SEHNR and CDR2 FQNEAQ (reference sequence). The full variable domain, in which reference TRBV7-9 and TRBJ1-1 provide the parts outside the CDR3, is DTGVSQNPRHKITKRGQNVTFRCDPISEHNRLYWYRQTLGQGPEFLTYFQNEAQLEKSRLLSDRFSAERPKGSFSTLEIQRTEQGDSAMYLCASMERNTEAFFGQGTRLTVV.

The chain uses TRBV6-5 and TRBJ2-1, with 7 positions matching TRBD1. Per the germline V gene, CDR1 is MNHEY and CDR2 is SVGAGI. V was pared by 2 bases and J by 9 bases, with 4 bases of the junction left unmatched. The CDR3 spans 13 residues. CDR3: CASSYTGASEQFF. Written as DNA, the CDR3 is TGTGCCAGCAGTTACACAGGGGCGAGTGAGCAGTTCTTC.

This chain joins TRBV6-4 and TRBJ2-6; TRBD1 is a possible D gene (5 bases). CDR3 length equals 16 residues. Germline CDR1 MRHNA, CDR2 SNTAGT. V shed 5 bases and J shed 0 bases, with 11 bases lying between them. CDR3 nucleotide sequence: TGTGCCAGCAGTACAGGACGGAGCTCTGGGGCCAACGTCCTGACTTTC. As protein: CASSTGRSSGANVLTF.

In DNA, the CDR3 is TGCGCCAGCAGCTTAGTGGCGGGTAACAATGAGCAGTTCTTC. Translated: CASSLVAGNNEQFF. V gene TRBV5-1 combines with J gene TRBJ2-1; D is possibly TRBD2 (5 bases). Germline V gene sequence: CDR1 SGHRS, CDR2 YFSETQ. Trimming removed 2 bases at V and 5 bases at J, with 11 bases between. The CDR3 has 14 amino acids. The full variable domain, in which reference TRBV5-1 and TRBJ2-1 provide the parts outside the CDR3, is KAGVTQTPRYLIKTRGQQVTLSCSPISGHRSVSWYQQTPGQGLQFLFEYFSETQRNKGNFPGRFSGRQFSNSRSEMNVSTLELGDSALYLCASSLVAGNNEQFFGPGTRLTVL.

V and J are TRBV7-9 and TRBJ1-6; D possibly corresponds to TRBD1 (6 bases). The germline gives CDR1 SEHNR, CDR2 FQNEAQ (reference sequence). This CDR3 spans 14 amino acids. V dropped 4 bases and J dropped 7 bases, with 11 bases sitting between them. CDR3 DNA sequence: TGTGCCAGCAGCTCAGGGGACCAGAATTCACCCCTCCACTTT. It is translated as CASSSGDQNSPLHF. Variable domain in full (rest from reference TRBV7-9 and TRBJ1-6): DTGVSQNPRHKITKRGQNVTFRCDPISEHNRLYWYRQTLGQGPEFLTYFQNEAQLEKSRLLSDRFSAERPKGSFSTLEIQRTEQGDSAMYLCASSSGDQNSPLHFGNGTRLTVT.

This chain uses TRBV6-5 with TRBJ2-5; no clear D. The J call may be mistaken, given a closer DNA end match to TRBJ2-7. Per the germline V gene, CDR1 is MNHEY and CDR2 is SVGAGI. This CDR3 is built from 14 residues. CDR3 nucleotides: TGTGCCAGCAGTTACTCGAATGGTCCCTACGAGCAGTACTTC. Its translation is CASSYSNGPYEQYF.

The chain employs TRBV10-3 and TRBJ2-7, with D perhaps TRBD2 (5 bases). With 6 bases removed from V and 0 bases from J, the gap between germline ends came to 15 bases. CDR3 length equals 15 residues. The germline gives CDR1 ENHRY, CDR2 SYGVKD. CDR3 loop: CAISPRGYPSYEQYF. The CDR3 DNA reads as TGTGCCATCAGCCCAAGAGGGTACCCCTCCTACGAGCAGTACTTC.

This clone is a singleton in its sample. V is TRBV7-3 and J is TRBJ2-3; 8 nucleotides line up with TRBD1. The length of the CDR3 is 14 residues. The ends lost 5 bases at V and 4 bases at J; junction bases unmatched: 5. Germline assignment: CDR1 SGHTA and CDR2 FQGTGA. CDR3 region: CASSPQGAADTQYF. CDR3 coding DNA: TGTGCCAGCAGCCCTCAGGGGGCAGCAGATACGCAGTATTTT.